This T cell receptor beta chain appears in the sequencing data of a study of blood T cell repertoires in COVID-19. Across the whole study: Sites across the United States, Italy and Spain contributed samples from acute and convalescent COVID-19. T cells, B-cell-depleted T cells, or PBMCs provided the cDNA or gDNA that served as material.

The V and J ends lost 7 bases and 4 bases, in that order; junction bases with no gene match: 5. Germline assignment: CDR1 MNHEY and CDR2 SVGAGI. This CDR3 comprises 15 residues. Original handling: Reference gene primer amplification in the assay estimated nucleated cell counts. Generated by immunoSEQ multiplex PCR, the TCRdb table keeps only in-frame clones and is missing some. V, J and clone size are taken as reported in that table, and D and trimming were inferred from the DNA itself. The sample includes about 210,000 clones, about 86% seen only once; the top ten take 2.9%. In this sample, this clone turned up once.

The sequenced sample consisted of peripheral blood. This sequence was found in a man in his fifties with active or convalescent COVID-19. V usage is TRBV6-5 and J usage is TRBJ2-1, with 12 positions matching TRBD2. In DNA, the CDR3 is TGTGCCAGCATCATGGGACTAGCGGGTTACAATGAGCAGTTCTTC. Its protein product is CASIMGLAGYNEQFF.